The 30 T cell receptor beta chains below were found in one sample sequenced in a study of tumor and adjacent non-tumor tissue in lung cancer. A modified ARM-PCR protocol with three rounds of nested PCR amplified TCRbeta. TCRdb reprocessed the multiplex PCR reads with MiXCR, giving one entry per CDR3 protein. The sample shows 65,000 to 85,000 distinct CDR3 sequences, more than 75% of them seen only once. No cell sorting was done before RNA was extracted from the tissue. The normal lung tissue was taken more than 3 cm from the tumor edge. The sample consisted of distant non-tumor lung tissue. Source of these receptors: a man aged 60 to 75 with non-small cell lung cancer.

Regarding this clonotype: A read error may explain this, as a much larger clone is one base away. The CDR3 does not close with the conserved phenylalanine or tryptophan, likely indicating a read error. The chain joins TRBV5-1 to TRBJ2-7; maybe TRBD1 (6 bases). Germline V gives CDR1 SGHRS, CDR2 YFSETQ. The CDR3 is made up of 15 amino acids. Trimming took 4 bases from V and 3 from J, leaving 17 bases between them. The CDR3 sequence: CASSDGTPISYEQYL. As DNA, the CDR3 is TGCGCCAGCAGCGACGGGACACCAATTAGCTACGAGCAGTACTTA.

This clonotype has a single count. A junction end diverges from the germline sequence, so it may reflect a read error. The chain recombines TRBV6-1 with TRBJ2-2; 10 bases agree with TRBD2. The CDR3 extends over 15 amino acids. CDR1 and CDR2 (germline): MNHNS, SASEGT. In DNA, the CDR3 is TGTGTCAGCAGTGAACTAGCGGGACTCACCGGGGAGCTGTTTTTT. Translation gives CVSSELAGLTGELFF.

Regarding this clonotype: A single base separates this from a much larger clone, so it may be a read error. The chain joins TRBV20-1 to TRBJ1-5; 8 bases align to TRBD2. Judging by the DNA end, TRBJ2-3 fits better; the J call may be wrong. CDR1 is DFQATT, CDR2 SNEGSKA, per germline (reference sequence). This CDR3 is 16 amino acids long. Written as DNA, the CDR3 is TGCAGTGCTAGAGACCCGGCGGGGGGTATCAATCAGCCCCAGTATTTT. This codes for CSARDPAGGINQPQYF.

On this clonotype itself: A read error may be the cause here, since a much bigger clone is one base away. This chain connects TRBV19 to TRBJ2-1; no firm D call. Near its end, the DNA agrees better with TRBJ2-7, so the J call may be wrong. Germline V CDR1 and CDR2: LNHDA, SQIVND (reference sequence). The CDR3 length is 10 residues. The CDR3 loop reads CATPPRPQYF. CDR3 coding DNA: TGTGCCACTCCCCCAAGACCGCAGTACTTC.

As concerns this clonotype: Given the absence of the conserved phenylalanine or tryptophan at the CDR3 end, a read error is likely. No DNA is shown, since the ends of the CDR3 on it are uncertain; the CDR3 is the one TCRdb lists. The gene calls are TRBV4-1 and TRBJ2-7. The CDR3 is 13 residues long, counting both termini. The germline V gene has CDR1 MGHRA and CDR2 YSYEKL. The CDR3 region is CASSQHNSYEQYL.

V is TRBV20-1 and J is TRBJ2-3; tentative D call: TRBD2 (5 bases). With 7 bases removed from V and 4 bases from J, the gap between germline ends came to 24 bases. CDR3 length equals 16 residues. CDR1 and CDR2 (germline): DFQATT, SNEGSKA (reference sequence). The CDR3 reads CSVEQSVRARPDTQYF. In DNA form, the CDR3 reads TGCAGTGTCGAACAAAGCGTGAGGGCCCGGCCAGATACGCAGTATTTT.

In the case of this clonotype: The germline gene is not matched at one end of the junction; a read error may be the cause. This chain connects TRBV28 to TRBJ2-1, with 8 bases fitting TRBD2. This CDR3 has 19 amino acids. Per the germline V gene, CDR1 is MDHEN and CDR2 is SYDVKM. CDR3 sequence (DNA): TGTGCCAGCAGTTTTGAAGAGACCGGATTAGCGGGAAGCTACAATGAGCATTTCTTC. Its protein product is CASSFEETGLAGSYNEHFF.

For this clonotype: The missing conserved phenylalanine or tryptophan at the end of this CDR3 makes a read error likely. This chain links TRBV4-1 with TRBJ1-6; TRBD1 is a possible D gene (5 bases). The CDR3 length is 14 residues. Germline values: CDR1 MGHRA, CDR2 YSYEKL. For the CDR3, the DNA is TGCGCCAGTAGCCAAGTCGCTACAGGTTCACCCCTCCACCTT. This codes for CASSQVATGSPLHL.

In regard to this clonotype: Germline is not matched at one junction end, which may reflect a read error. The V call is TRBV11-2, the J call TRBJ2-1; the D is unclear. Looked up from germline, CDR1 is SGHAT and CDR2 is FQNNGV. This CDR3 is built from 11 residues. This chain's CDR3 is CVSSSLNELFF. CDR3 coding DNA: TGTGTCAGCAGCTCCTTAAATGAGCTGTTCTTC.

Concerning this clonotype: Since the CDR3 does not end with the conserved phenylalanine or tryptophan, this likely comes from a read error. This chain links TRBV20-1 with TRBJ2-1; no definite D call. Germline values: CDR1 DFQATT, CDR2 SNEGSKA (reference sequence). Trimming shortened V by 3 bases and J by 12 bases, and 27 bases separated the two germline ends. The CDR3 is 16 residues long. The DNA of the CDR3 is TGCAGTGCTAGCGCCCCCGCGAGATATCCTAATGTTGGGCAGTTCTCC. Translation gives CSASAPARYPNVGQFS.

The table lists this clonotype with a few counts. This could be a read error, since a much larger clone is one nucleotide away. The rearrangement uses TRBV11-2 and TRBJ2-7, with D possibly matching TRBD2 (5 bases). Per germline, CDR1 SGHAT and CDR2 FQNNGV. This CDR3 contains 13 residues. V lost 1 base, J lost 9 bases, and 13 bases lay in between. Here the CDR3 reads CASSLVASCGQYF. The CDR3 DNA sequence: TGTGCCAGCAGCTTAGTGGCTAGCTGCGGGCAGTACTTC.

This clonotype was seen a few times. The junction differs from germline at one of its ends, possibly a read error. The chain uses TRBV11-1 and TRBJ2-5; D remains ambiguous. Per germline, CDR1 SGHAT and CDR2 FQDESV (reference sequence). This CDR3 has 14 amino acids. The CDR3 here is CANNKDTYQETQYF. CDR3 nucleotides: TGTGCCAACAACAAAGACACGTACCAAGAGACCCAATACTTC.

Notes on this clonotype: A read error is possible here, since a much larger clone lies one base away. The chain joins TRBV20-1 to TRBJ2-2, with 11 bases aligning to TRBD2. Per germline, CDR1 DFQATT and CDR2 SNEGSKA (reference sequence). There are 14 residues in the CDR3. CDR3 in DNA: TGCGGAGGACTAGCGGGTCCTAACACCGGGGAGCTGTTTTTT. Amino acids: CGGLAGPNTGELFF.

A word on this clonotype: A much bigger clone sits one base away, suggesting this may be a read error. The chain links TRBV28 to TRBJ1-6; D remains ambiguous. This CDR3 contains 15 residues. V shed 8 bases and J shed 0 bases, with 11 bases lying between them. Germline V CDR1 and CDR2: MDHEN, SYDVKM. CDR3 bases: TGTGCCAGCTGCACAGAGCCCTCCTATAATTCACCCCTCCACTTT. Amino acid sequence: CASCTEPSYNSPLHF.

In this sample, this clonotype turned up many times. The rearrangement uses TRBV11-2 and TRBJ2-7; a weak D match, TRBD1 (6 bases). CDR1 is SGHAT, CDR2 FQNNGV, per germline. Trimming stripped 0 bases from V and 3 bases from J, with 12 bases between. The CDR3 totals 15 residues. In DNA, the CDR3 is TGTGCCAGCAGCTTAGACCCAGGGGACCGCTACGAGCAGTACTTC. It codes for CASSLDPGDRYEQYF.

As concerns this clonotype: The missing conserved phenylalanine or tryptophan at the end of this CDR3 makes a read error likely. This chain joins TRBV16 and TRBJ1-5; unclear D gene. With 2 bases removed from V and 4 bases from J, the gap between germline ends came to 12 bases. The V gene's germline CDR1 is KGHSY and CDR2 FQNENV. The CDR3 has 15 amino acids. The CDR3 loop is CASSQIDAINQPQHL. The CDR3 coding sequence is TGTGCCAGCAGCCAAATCGATGCCATAAATCAGCCCCAGCATCTT.

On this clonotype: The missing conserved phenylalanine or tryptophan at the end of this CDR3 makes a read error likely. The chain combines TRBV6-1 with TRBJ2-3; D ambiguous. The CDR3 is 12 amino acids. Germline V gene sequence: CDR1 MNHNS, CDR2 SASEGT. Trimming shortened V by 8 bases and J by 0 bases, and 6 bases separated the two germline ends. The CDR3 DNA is TGTGCCAGCGCTCCTAGCACAGATACGCAGTATTTA. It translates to CASAPSTDTQYL.

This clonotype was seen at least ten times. The CDR3 DNA reads TGCGCCAGCAGGCGGCAGGATGAGCAGTTCTTC. This encodes CASRRQDEQFF. This chain uses TRBV5-1 with TRBJ2-1; D gene ambiguous. Trimming took off 5 bases at V and 8 bases at J, with 8 bases between the two ends. Per germline, CDR1 SGHRS and CDR2 YFSETQ. CDR3 size: 11 residues.

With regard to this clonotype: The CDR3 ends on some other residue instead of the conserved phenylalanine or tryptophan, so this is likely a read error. The CDR3 is CASSPRDSSSYNEQFL. The CDR3 nucleotides read TGTGCCAGCAGCCCCCGGGACTCCAGCTCATACAACGAGCAGTTCTTA. The gene calls are TRBV11-1 and TRBJ2-1; D might be TRBD2 (6 bases). The CDR3 is 16 residues long. The V gene's germline CDR1 is SGHAT and CDR2 FQDESV (reference sequence).

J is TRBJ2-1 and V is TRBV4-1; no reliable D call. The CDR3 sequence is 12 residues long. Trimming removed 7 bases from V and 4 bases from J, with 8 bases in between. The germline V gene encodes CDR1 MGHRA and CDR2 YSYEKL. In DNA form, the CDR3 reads TGCGCCAGCAACAAAGGATACAATGAGCAGTTCTTC. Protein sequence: CASNKGYNEQFF.

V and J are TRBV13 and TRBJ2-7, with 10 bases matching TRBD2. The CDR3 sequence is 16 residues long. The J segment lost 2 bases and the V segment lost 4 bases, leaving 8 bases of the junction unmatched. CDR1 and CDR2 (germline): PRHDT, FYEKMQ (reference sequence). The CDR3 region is CASSWVLAGITYEQYF. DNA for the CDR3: TGTGCCAGCAGCTGGGTACTAGCGGGAATAACCTACGAGCAGTACTTC. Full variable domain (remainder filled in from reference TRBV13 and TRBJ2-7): AAGVIQSPRHLIKEKRETATLKCYPIPRHDTVYWYQQGPGQDPQFLISFYEKMQSDKGSIPDRFSAQQFSDYHSELNMSSLELGDSALYFCASSWVLAGITYEQYFGPGTRLTVT.

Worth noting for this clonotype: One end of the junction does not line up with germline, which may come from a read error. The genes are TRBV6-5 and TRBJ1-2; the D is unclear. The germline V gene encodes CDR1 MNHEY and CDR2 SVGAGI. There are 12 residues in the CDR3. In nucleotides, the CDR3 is TGTGCCAGCAGCAGTTACGACTATGGCTACACGTTC. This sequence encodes CASSSYDYGYTF.

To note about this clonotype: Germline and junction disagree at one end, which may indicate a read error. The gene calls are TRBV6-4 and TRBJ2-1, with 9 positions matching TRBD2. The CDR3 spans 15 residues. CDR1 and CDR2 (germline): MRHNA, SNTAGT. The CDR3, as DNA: TGTGACAGCAGCCATAGCGGGAGTCCCTACAATGAGCAGTTCTTC. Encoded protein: CDSSHSGSPYNEQFF.

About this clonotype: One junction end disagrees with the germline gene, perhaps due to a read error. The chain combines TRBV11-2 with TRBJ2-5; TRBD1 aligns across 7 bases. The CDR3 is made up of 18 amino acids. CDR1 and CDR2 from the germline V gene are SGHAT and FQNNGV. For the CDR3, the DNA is TGTGCCAGCATCTTAGTCTCCCTGACAGGGTGGCGGCAAGAGACCAAGTACTTC. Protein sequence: CASILVSLTGWRQETKYF.

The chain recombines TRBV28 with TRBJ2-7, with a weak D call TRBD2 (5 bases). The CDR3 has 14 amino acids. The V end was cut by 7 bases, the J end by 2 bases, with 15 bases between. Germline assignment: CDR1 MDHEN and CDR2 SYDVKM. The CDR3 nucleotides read TGTGCCAGCAACAAAAGCGGATCAGCCTACGAGCAGTACTTC. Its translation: CASNKSGSAYEQYF.

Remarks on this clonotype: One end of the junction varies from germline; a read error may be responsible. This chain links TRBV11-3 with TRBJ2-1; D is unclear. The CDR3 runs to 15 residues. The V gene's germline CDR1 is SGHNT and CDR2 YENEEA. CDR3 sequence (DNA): TGTGTCAGCAGCCAGGAAGCTGGAGATGGCAATGAGCAGTTCTTC. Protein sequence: CVSSQEAGDGNEQFF.

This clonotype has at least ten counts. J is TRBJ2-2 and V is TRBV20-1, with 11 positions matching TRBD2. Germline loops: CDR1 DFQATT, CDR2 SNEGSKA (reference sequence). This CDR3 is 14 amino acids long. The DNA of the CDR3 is TGCGGAGGACTAGCGGGTTCTAACACCGGGGAGCTGTTTTTT. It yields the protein CGGLAGSNTGELFF.

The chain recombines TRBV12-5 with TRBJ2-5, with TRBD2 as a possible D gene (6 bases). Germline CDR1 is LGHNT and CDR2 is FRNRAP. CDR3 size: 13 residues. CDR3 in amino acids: CTSGPDYGRTQYF. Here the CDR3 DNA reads TGTACCAGTGGCCCGGACTATGGTCGGACCCAGTACTTC.

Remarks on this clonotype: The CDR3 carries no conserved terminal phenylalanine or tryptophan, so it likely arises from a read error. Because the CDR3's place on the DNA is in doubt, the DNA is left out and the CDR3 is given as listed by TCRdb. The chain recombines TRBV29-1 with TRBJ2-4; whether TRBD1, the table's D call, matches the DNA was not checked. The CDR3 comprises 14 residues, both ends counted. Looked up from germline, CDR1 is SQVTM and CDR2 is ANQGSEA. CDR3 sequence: CSVEGVTGKNIQYL.

As DNA, the CDR3 is TGTGCCAGTAGTCCCCGATTCGGGAGACAGTACGAGCAGTACTTC. This encodes CASSPRFGRQYEQYF. The V gene is TRBV6-2 or TRBV6-3, the J gene TRBJ2-7; possibly TRBD2 for D (6 bases). This CDR3 has 15 residues. Trimming left V 9 bases short and J 4 bases short, with 22 bases between. Looked up from germline, CDR1 is MNHEY and CDR2 is SVGEGT.